This is a list of T cell receptor beta chains from one sample in a study of blood T cell repertoires in COVID-19. Clones were read by immunoSEQ multiplex PCR, and TCRdb kept only the in-frame ones, dropping some. The sample lists tens of thousands of clones, more than 65% occurring once. Sequenced: peripheral blood. These TCRs come from a man aged 65-85 years with COVID-19, enrolled during active disease. Each CDR3 is given with its conserved first and last residue. The order of the fields is V gene, D gene, clone size, J gene, CDR3 protein, CDR3 DNA. D genes are given only for firm matches. Size is stated for part of the rows, as once, few or many counts, or as a class when the clone is expanded.

>TRBV10-1|NA|NA|TRBJ1-3
CASSAFRDYSGNTIYF
TGCGCCAGCAGTGCCTTCAGGGACTACTCTGGAAACACCATATATTTT
>TRBV10-2|TRBD2|few|TRBJ2-7
CASGKRDRGEQYF
TGCGCCAGCGGGAAGCGGGATAGGGGAGAGCAGTACTTC
>TRBV6-2/TRBV6-3|NA|NA|TRBJ2-7
CASSADGTYEQYF
TGTGCCAGCAGTGCGGACGGGACCTACGAGCAGTACTTC
>TRBV18|NA|NA|TRBJ2-5
CASSPRQGRETQYF
TGTGCCAGCTCACCACGGCAGGGCCGGGAGACCCAGTACTTC
>TRBV19|NA|NA|TRBJ1-5
CASSMSRQRNQPQHF
TGTGCCAGTAGTATGTCGAGACAGCGCAATCAGCCCCAGCATTTT
>TRBV14|TRBD1|NA|TRBJ1-1
CASSRGQGARDTEAFF
TGTGCCAGCAGCCGGGGACAGGGGGCTCGGGACACTGAAGCTTTCTTT
>TRBV11-1|NA|NA|TRBJ2-7
CASSYRTHYEQYF
TGTGCCAGCAGCTACAGGACCCACTACGAGCAGTACTTC
>TRBV28|NA|NA|TRBJ1-1
CASTYYRGAEAFF
TGTGCCAGCACTTACTACCGGGGGGCTGAAGCTTTCTTT
>TRBV10-3|NA|NA|TRBJ1-1
CAIRVGARTEAFF
TGTGCCATCAGAGTGGGGGCGCGCACTGAAGCTTTCTTT
>TRBV5-6|NA|NA|TRBJ2-7
CASSLVGTGGYEQYF
TGTGCCAGCAGCTTGGTAGGGACCGGGGGCTACGAGCAGTACTTC
>TRBV18|TRBD1|NA|TRBJ2-2
CASSLTGEGAGELFF
TGTGCCAGCTCACTTACAGGGGAAGGGGCCGGGGAGCTGTTTTTT
>TRBV5-1|NA|NA|TRBJ2-3
CASSPLGTGADTQYF
TGCGCCAGCAGCCCCCTAGGTACCGGGGCAGATACGCAGTATTTT
>TRBV20-1|TRBD2|few|TRBJ2-1
CSASPSGGDSYNEQFF
TGCAGTGCTAGTCCCAGCGGGGGGGACTCCTACAATGAGCAGTTCTTC
>TRBV7-8|NA|NA|TRBJ1-6
CASSRGTSFYNSPLHF
TGTGCCAGCAGCCGCGGGACATCGTTCTATAATTCACCCCTCCACTTT
>TRBV2|TRBD1|NA|TRBJ2-7
CASSPGQGIVNEQYF
TGTGCCAGCAGTCCGGGACAGGGAATTGTAAACGAGCAGTACTTC
>TRBV7-2|TRBD2|few|TRBJ2-1
CASRWKAGENNEQFF
TGTGCCAGCCGCTGGAAGGCGGGGGAAAACAATGAGCAGTTCTTC
>TRBV7-9|TRBD1|NA|TRBJ1-4
CASSTGTANEKLFF
TGTGCCAGCAGCACCGGGACAGCTAATGAAAAACTGTTTTTT
>TRBV30|NA|NA|TRBJ2-7
CAWSVGVRYEQYF
TGTGCCTGGTCGGTCGGGGTACGATACGAGCAGTACTTC
>TRBV2|TRBD2|NA|TRBJ2-1
CASSERGTSGRAKDNEQFF
TGTGCCAGCAGTGAACGGGGGACTAGCGGGAGGGCCAAGGACAATGAGCAGTTCTTC
>TRBV7-3|NA|few|TRBJ1-1
CASSSWGGTEAFF
TGTGCCAGCAGCTCATGGGGGGGCACTGAAGCTTTCTTT
>TRBV11-2|TRBD1|NA|TRBJ1-2
CASSNSGTGSGYTF
TGTGCCAGCAGCAATTCCGGGACAGGGAGTGGCTACACCTTC
>TRBV7-9|NA|few|TRBJ2-1
CASSLGQGFDNEQFF
TGTGCCAGCAGCTTAGGGCAGGGCTTCGACAATGAGCAGTTCTTC
>TRBV12-2|NA|NA|TRBJ2-1
CASRSFPGTEPYNEQFF
TGTGCAAGTCGCTCATTCCCCGGGACAGAGCCTTACAATGAGCAGTTCTTC
>TRBV10-3|NA|NA|TRBJ1-2
CAIRHDSGDYGYTF
TGTGCCATCAGACACGATTCAGGGGACTATGGCTACACCTTC
>TRBV5-1|NA|NA|TRBJ2-1
CASSYPESSSYNEQFF
TGCGCCAGCAGCTACCCCGAGTCGAGCTCCTACAATGAGCAGTTCTTC
>TRBV3-1/TRBV3-2|TRBD2|NA|TRBJ2-2
CASGESGSPNTGELFF
TGTGCCAGCGGGGAAAGCGGGAGCCCGAACACCGGGGAGCTGTTTTTT
>TRBV5-5|TRBD1|NA|TRBJ2-7
CASSLGTGGTYEQYF
TGTGCCAGCAGCTTGGGGACAGGGGGTACCTACGAGCAGTACTTC
>TRBV9|NA|NA|TRBJ2-1
CASSVAGLPNNEQFF
TGTGCCAGCAGCGTAGCAGGACTCCCAAACAATGAGCAGTTCTTC